These 23 T cell receptor beta chains were sequenced from one sample in a study of blood T cell repertoires in COVID-19. Assay: immunoSEQ multiplex PCR; the TCRdb copy retains only in-frame clones and omits some. The data contain roughly 410,000 clones, 89% of them singletons. Sequencing input: peripheral blood. These receptors were obtained from a woman in her thirties or forties with COVID-19, enrolled during active disease.

CDR3 nucleotides: TGTGCCAGCCCGCGGTCCCTAACTACCATGAACACTGAAGCTTTCTTT. This codes for CASPRSLTTMNTEAFF. V gene TRBV28 combines with J gene TRBJ1-1, with no clear D. The CDR3 totals 16 residues. V was clipped by 8 bases and J by 0 bases, with 19 bases between them. CDR1 and CDR2 (germline): MDHEN, SYDVKM.

The chain has TRBV6-1 and TRBJ1-5, with a possible D match to TRBD1 (5 bases). The CDR3 runs to 13 residues. CDR1 MNHNS and CDR2 SASEGT come from the germline V gene. V was cut by 1 base and J by 11 bases, with 12 bases left in between. The CDR3: CASSEGARGAQHF. For the CDR3, the DNA is TGTGCCAGCAGTGAAGGGGCCCGGGGGGCCCAGCATTTT.

V and J are TRBV7-2 and TRBJ2-2; 9 bases line up with TRBD2. Germline V gives CDR1 SGHTA, CDR2 FQGNSA. Trimming cost V 9 bases and J 1 base; bases outside gene matches: 3. The CDR3 length is 14 residues. The chain's CDR3 is CASSTSGNTGELFF. The CDR3 bases are TGTGCCAGTTCGACTAGCGGGAACACCGGGGAGCTGTTTTTT.

The chain carries TRBV15 and TRBJ1-1; D unclear. V gave up 1 base and J gave up 0 bases, with 3 bases separating them. The germline V gene encodes CDR1 LNHNV and CDR2 YYDKDF (reference sequence). The CDR3 runs 13 residues. The CDR3, as DNA: TGTGCCACCAGCAGAGGGCTGAACACTGAAGCTTTCTTT. Protein product: CATSRGLNTEAFF.

This clone is a singleton in its sample. The chain has TRBV7-9 and TRBJ1-2; D not certain. Trimming took off 5 bases at V and 4 bases at J, with 20 bases between the two ends. The CDR3 runs to 16 residues. Germline V gene data show CDR1 as SEHNR and CDR2 as FQNEAQ (reference sequence). The CDR3 here is CASSPGLSSTSYGYTF. DNA for the CDR3: TGTGCCAGCAGCCCGGGTCTGAGCTCCACCAGCTATGGCTACACCTTC.

This chain joins TRBV19 and TRBJ2-5; TRBD1 matches at 8 bases. Germline CDR1 and CDR2: LNHDA and SQIVND (reference sequence). This CDR3 contains 13 residues. Losses at the gene ends were 7 bases for V and 7 bases for J; bases not matched to a gene: 8. The CDR3 bases are TGTGCCAGTAAGGACAGGGATGTGGGGACCCAGTACTTC. This codes for CASKDRDVGTQYF.

The rearrangement joins TRBV28 to TRBJ2-7, with TRBD2 matching 7 bases. J gave up 3 bases and V 5 bases, and 7 bases lay outside the gene matches. Germline lookup yields CDR1 MDHEN and CDR2 SYDVKM. This CDR3 spans 14 amino acids. The CDR3: CASSTAGRVYEQYF. For the CDR3, the DNA is TGTGCCAGCAGTACCGCAGGGAGGGTCTACGAGCAGTACTTC.

The rearrangement uses TRBV5-1 and TRBJ1-1, with TRBD1 as a possible D gene (5 bases). Trimming cost V 5 bases and J 6 bases, with 14 bases left between them. This CDR3 comprises 13 residues. Germline assignment: CDR1 SGHRS and CDR2 YFSETQ. Here the CDR3 DNA reads TGCGCCAGCAGAGGAACAGGCGACGCTGAAGCTTTCTTT. Residues: CASRGTGDAEAFF.

This chain's CDR3 is CASSIGQFGTDTQYF. CDR3 bases: TGTGCCAGTAGTATCGGACAGTTCGGGACAGATACGCAGTATTTT. The chain combines TRBV19 with TRBJ2-3; TRBD1 might be the D (6 bases). V gave up 3 bases and J gave up 3 bases, with 13 bases separating them. The CDR3 length is 15 residues. The germline V gene has CDR1 LNHDA and CDR2 SQIVND (reference sequence).

The chain couples TRBV19 to TRBJ1-5; 10 bases align to TRBD1. Germline values: CDR1 LNHDA, CDR2 SQIVND (reference sequence). The CDR3 spans 14 residues. V was clipped by 6 bases and J by 11 bases; unmatched bases: 10. The CDR3, as DNA: TGTGCCAGTAGGACGGACAGGGGGGGTACGGCCCAGCATTTT. Protein product: CASRTDRGGTAQHF. Full variable domain (remainder filled in from reference TRBV19 and TRBJ1-5): DGGITQSPKYLFRKEGQNVTLSCEQNLNHDAMYWYRQDPGQGLRLIYYSQIVNDFQKGDIAEGYSVSREKKESFPLTVTSAQKNPTAFYLCASRTDRGGTAQHFGDGTRLSIL.

This chain uses TRBV5-6 with TRBJ2-7; D is possibly TRBD1 (6 bases). The CDR3 is 14 residues long. The germline CDR1 and CDR2 sequences are SGHDT and YYEEEE. V shed 0 bases and J shed 4 bases, with 11 bases lying between them. CDR3: CASSLVGAGYEQYF. Written as DNA, the CDR3 is TGTGCCAGCAGCTTGGTGGGGGCAGGGTACGAGCAGTACTTC.

The J gene is TRBJ2-7, the V gene TRBV12-3 or TRBV12-4; D is perhaps TRBD2 (6 bases). Trimming took off 7 bases at V and 5 bases at J, with 12 bases between the two ends. The CDR3 length is 12 residues. CDR3 residues: CASKPDYHEQYF. In nucleotides, the CDR3 is TGTGCCAGCAAACCGGACTACCACGAGCAGTACTTC.

This clone was counted a few times. The CDR3 spells CASSEAAGRPLGGYEQYF. CDR3 nucleotide sequence: TGTGCCAGCAGTGAAGCGGCGGGACGGCCCCTTGGGGGCTACGAGCAGTACTTC. J is TRBJ2-7 and V is TRBV6-1, with D perhaps TRBD2 (6 bases). Trimming left V 0 bases short and J 3 bases short, with 21 bases between. The V gene's germline CDR1 is MNHNS and CDR2 SASEGT. The length of the CDR3 is 18 residues.

The chain's CDR3 is CASYRTGAYEQYF. DNA of the CDR3: TGTGCCAGCTACAGGACAGGGGCCTACGAGCAGTACTTC. The chain carries TRBV7-9 and TRBJ2-7, with 9 bases identical to TRBD1. CDR3 length: 13 amino acids. Germline V lookup: CDR1 SEHNR, CDR2 FQNEAQ (reference sequence). With 8 bases clipped from V and 2 bases from J, the junction kept 4 bases outside the gene matches.

This rearrangement joins TRBV19 to TRBJ1-2; TRBD1 matches at 9 bases. This CDR3 region has 16 residues. Germline CDR1 LNHDA, CDR2 SQIVND (reference sequence). The V gene end was trimmed by 4 bases and the J gene end by 5 bases; junction bases not matched to a gene: 11. For the CDR3, the DNA is TGTGCCAGTAGTACCGTAAACCCGGGACAGGGTTATGGCTACACCTTC. This encodes CASSTVNPGQGYGYTF.

Points on this clone: The same CDR3 also results from other DNA sequences found in this sample. The chain uses TRBV5-1 and TRBJ1-1; weak D call: TRBD1 (6 bases). CDR3 size: 14 residues. Germline CDR1 is SGHRS and CDR2 is YFSETQ. Between the trimmed V and J ends, which lost 0 bases and 1 base, there was a span of 7 bases. CDR3 sequence reads: CASSLAGANTEAFF. DNA of the CDR3: TGCGCCAGCAGCTTGGCAGGGGCGAACACTGAAGCTTTCTTT.

The chain carries TRBV9 and TRBJ2-5; TRBD2 might be the D (5 bases). V was clipped by 5 bases and J by 3 bases, with 11 bases between them. The CDR3 totals 13 residues. CDR1 and CDR2 from the germline V gene are SGDLS and YYNGEE. CDR3 in amino acids: CASSWTGEETQYF. Written as DNA, the CDR3 is TGTGCCAGCAGTTGGACTGGTGAAGAGACCCAGTACTTC.

This clone was picked up one time. V and J are TRBV28 and TRBJ2-1; tentatively, D is TRBD1 (6 bases). The germline V gene has CDR1 MDHEN and CDR2 SYDVKM. The CDR3 spans 17 residues. The ends were cut back, 8 bases at V and 4 bases at J, with 24 bases in the middle. The CDR3 sequence is CASRKPLGAGLYNEQFF. In DNA form, the CDR3 reads TGTGCCAGCCGCAAACCCCTGGGGGCGGGCCTATACAATGAGCAGTTCTTC.

This chain joins TRBV19 and TRBJ2-1; weak D call: TRBD2 (6 bases). CDR3 length equals 14 residues. V lost 4 bases and J 9 bases, leaving 16 bases between the germline ends. Germline V gene data show CDR1 as LNHDA and CDR2 as SQIVND (reference sequence). CDR3 sequence (DNA): TGTGCCAGTAGTACCCGAGGGGAGGCGGGTGAGCAGTTCTTC. It is translated as CASSTRGEAGEQFF.

The chain is built from TRBV9 and TRBJ2-2, with D possibly being TRBD1 (5 bases). Germline V lookup: CDR1 SGDLS, CDR2 YYNGEE. There are 13 residues in the CDR3. Deletions cut 3 bases from V and 6 bases from J, with 9 bases between. The CDR3 loop reads CASSGGRAGELFF. The DNA of the CDR3 is TGTGCCAGCAGCGGTGGCAGGGCCGGGGAGCTGTTTTTT.

The chain carries TRBV6-2 or TRBV6-3 and TRBJ1-2; D gene unclear. CDR1 and CDR2 from the germline V gene are MNHEY and SVGEGT. Trimming removed 1 base at V and 6 bases at J, with 6 bases between. CDR3 length: 12 residues. The CDR3 spells CASSYYGNGYTF. CDR3 nucleotides: TGTGCCAGCAGTTACTACGGGAATGGCTACACCTTC.

The CDR3, as DNA: TGTGCCAGTTTCTCCTGGACAGCCGGACTGGGTGGCTACACCTTC. This translates into CASFSWTAGLGGYTF. This chain joins TRBV27 and TRBJ1-2; tentatively, D is TRBD1 (6 bases). The length of the CDR3 is 15 residues. Germline lookup yields CDR1 MNHEY and CDR2 SMNVEV (reference sequence). V lost 9 bases to trimming and J lost 7 bases, with 24 bases between them.

The chain joins TRBV6-6 to TRBJ2-5, with a possible D match to TRBD2 (5 bases). The V gene lost 6 bases and the J gene lost 7 bases, with 15 bases spanning the gap. Germline CDR1 MNHNY, CDR2 SVGAGI (reference sequence). This CDR3 comprises 13 residues. The CDR3: CASRNRAEGTQYF. DNA of the CDR3: TGTGCCAGCAGGAACCGAGCCGAGGGGACCCAGTACTTC.